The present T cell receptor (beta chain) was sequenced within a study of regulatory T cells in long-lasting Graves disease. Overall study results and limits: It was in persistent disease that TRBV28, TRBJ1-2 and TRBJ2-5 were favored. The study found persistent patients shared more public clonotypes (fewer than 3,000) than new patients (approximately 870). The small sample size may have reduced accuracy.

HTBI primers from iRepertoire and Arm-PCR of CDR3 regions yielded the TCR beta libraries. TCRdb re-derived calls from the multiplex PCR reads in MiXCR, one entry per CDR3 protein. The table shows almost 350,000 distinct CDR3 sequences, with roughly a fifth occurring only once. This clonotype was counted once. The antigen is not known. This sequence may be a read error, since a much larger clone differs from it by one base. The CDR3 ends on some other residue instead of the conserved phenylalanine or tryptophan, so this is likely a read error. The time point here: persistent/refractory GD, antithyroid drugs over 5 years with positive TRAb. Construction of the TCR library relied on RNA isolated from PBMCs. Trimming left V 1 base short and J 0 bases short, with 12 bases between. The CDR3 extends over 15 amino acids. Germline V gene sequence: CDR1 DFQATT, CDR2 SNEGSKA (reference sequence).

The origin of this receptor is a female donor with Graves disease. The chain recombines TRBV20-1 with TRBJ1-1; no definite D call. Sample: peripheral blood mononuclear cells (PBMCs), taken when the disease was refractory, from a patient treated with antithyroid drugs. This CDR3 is CSARGGHGVNTEAFL. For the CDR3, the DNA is TGCAGTGCTAGAGGAGGGCACGGGGTGAACACTGAAGCTTTCCTT.